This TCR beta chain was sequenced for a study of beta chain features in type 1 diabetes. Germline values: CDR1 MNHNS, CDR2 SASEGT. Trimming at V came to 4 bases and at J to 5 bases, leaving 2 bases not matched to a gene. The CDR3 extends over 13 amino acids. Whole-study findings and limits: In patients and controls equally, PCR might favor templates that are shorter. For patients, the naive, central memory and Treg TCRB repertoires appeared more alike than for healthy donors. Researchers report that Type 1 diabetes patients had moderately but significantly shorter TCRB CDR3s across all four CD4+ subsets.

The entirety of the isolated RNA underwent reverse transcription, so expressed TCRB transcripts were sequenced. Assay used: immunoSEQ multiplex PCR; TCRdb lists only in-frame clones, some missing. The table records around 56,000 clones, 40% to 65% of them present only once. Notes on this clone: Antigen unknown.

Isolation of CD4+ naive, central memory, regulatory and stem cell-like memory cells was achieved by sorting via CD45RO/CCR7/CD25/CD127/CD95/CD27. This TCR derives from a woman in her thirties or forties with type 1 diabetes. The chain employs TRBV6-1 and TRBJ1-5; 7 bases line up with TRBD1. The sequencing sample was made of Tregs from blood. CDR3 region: CASSGQGDQPQHF. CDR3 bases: TGTGCCAGCAGTGGTCAGGGGGATCAGCCCCAGCATTTT.